This T cell receptor beta chain came from a study of cytomegalovirus exposure and HLA in healthy donors (dated by TCRdb to the late 2010s). Concerning the study at large: An earlier analysis of several hundred of the donors reported over 250 Gb of sequence data and about 120 million unique TCR beta sequences obtained from about 180 million T cells. In a later analysis, previously published TCR beta repertoires from some 640 donors were re-analyzed and high-resolution HLA genotyping was added so that TCR occurrence patterns could be studied. The later analysis used no new phenotypic data to find candidate immune exposures, relying instead on TCR beta sequences and their occurrence across donors. An earlier analysis of 450 to 750 of the donors used high-throughput TCR beta sequencing to judge whether each TCR beta V gene segment behaved as functional or pseudogenic. Donor age, sex, ethnicity and CMV serostatus were collected together with the repertoire data. In addition to the first cohort of roughly 670 subjects, a separate validation cohort of approximately 120 different subjects was used. The study combined high-throughput TCR immunosequencing, statistical association of individual TCRs with disease status, and machine learning to predict cytomegalovirus infection status. All discovery cohort repertoires had been generated on a single sequencing platform. Among about 400 genotyped donors of the cohort, an average of around 220,000 unique TCR beta nucleotide sequences was sequenced per donor, of which roughly 17% were non-productive. Both class I and class II loci were covered by HLA typing, at four-digit resolution. In a later genetic analysis, genome-wide SNP genotypes for about 55% of the roughly 700 donors were used, and that subset was treated as a discovery cohort. The study aimed to test whether cataloging public T cell receptors could reveal signatures of past pathogen exposure. Of the roughly 400 genotyped donors, 75% to 85% were placed in the genetic ancestry cluster associated with self-reported Caucasian donors. The study profiled the T cell repertoires of some 610 subjects by immunosequencing and related them to cytomegalovirus serostatus. Five DR-DQ haplotypes were treated as single units for association and clustering because of strong linkage in the cohort. Typing coverage varied by locus: about 620-630 donors for A, B, C, DRB1 and DQB1; under 550 for DQA1; more than 600 for DPA1; around 450 for DPB1. Roughly 310 gigabases of sequencing data and roughly 90 million unique TCR sequences were included in an early release covering over 600 HLA-typed donors.

Results and caveats for the whole study, not just this receptor: Several of the top co-occurrence clusters appeared to be linked to parvovirus B19, influenza, CMV and Epstein-Barr virus, according to a later analysis. In a later analysis, TCR association rates were found to vary across HLA loci, with the most associated TCRs seen for DRB1 alleles and the fewest for HLA-C alleles. In an earlier analysis of 587 of the donors, most TCR beta V segments appeared in productive rearrangements about 87% or about 30% of the time, broadly matching IMGT annotations. A further reported finding was that TCR beta sequences accurately predicted the HLA-A and HLA-B alleles for most subjects in the first cohort. In a later analysis, HLA-associated TCR beta chains were found to be more clonally expanded and to have lower generation probabilities than equally common non-associated chains. The presence/absence analyses assumed that sequencing depth was roughly uniform across donors, and that assumption may not be true. Some IMGT-functional V segments, including TRBV6-2 and TRBV6-3, could not be told apart with the 87-base-pair reads, so those segments were excluded. Correlated functional status among segregating V segments might reflect linkage disequilibrium, but an unknown experimental factor could not be ruled out. Most TCR sequences were seen in very few donors, while some public TCRs were found in many individuals. The only immune exposure information available for the cohort was CMV serostatus. The cohort was sequenced for TCR beta chains only, and without alpha or paired-chain data the features that could be detected were limited. Because HLA typing was missing for some donors at each locus, association tests included only the typed subset. The classifier was reported to diagnose cytomegalovirus status with high specificity and sensitivity in both the original cohort and the validation cohort. Compared with the roughly 700-donor mean, donors in an Asian-associated ancestry cluster had fewer N-insertions in productive TCRs, according to a later genetic analysis. Because counts were too low, more than 15 rarely observed V segments, including chromosome 9 orphons, were left out of the earlier analysis of approximately 500 of the donors. According to the authors, the approach could potentially be generalized to other disease states and immunological phenotypes. A total of around 150 TCR beta chains were listed by the study as associated with cytomegalovirus. Assigning TCR associations to individual alleles was difficult when HLA alleles, especially DR and DQ, strongly co-occurred. A later analysis found that most CMV-associated TCR beta chains appeared HLA-restricted, with HLA associations seemingly driven largely by CMV exposure. In vitro tests confirmed that a few of the cytomegalovirus-associated TCR beta chains recognize cytomegalovirus antigens. A cluster of highly shared sequence variants was judged likely to be a technical artifact of the sequencing pipeline. In a later genetic analysis, a missense DCLRE1C variant was associated with V-gene and J-gene trimming of TCR beta chains, and the association was replicated in an independent cohort. In a later analysis, 16,951 TCR beta sequences were associated with specific HLA alleles at a false discovery rate of 0.05.

The library was obtained by the immunoSEQ multiplex PCR assay. For the multiplex PCR, a mixture combining 60 forward primers for TCR Vbeta segments and 13 reverse primers for TCR Jbeta segments was used. The CDR3 region of rearranged TCR beta genes was amplified from genomic DNA with a multiplex PCR assay. On the Illumina HiSeq System, the amplified TCR beta libraries were sequenced as 87-base-pair reads. The authors' pipeline ran thus. In a later analysis, tens of millions of unique TCR beta chains were counted across the roughly 670 repertoires, and approximately 9.9 million of these chains were shared by at least two donors. To remove PCR and sequencing errors, raw reads were error-corrected and collapsed into unique sequences using a nearest-neighbor algorithm that merged closely related sequences. To assign V, D and J gene segments, CDR3 sequences were aligned to IMGT reference sequences. For a sequence to be retained, a match of at least six nucleotides to both a V gene segment and a J gene segment was required. A rearrangement was called productive if the CDR3 had no stop codons and remained in frame with V and J, and every other rearrangement was called non-productive. Following IMGT convention, CDR3 was defined as the stretch from the second conserved V-encoded cysteine up to the conserved J-encoded phenylalanine. Sequences without an unambiguous match to a single V gene segment were excluded from the earlier analysis of over 500 of the donors. An earlier analysis of 587 of the donors classified V segments as functional when productive rearrangements were above 56.7% and as segregating when the standard deviation between donors was above 5%. A statistical classification framework was built for diagnosing cytomegalovirus status from the catalog of TCR beta chain sequences. In a later analysis, V and J genes were assigned by comparing TCR nucleotide sequences against IMGT/GENE-DB human TR gene sequences. The TCRdist pipeline was used in a later analysis to assign CDR3 sequences and most-parsimonious VDJ recombination scenarios. A later analysis defined each TCR beta chain by its CDR3 amino acid sequence plus V-gene family, and excluded reads lacking a unique V-gene family. In a later analysis, fewer than 650 highly shared, low-generation-probability nucleotide sequences were removed to address suspected cross-contamination and a sequencing artifact. In a later analysis, a clonal expansion index for each public chain was calculated from normalized within-repertoire ranks of inferred template counts. A later analysis computed generation probabilities with a VDJ recombination model fitted to out-of-frame rearrangements, and checked the results against IGoR. In a later analysis, TCR-TCR, TCR-HLA and TCR-CMV co-occurrence was scored with hypergeometric tests, and a repertoire-size bias correction was applied to TCR pairs. A later analysis estimated false discovery rates by permuting HLA or CMV assignments 20 times. A later analysis grouped co-occurring TCRs with DBSCAN, adding TCRdist sequence similarity when clustering within HLA-allele-positive subsets. For co-occurrence clustering, repertoires with fewer than 30,000 or more than 120,000 public chains were excluded, along with about five repertoires with anomalous nucleotide sharing. TCRdb took this table from immuneACCESS and kept in-frame rearrangements with V and J called. Such tables lack part of the clones; where checked against another copy, unresolved V genes explain under half of the gap, and the rest is unexplained. That table gives V, J and clone size, and the DNA gave D and trimming. For this sample there are some 130,000 clones; 80% appear just once. 1% of the sample belongs to the ten largest clones.

The cohort was made up of 650 to 700 healthy bone marrow donors. Cohort members were all nominally healthy when sampled, although unrecorded immune exposures were likely present. The donor tested CMV seronegative and was one of the 352 seronegative cohort members. A peripheral blood sample was provided by each donor, and peripheral blood mononuclear cells were used for TCR beta sequencing. The Qiagen DNeasy Blood Extraction Kit was used to extract genomic DNA from the blood cell samples. The CDR3 holds 16 amino acids from the cysteine to the phenylalanine. Just the 48-base CDR3 DNA is kept, in frame starting at base 1. CDR1 KGHSH and CDR2 LQKENI are derived from the germline V gene. The junction shows trimming of 2 bases on V and 1 base on J, and the gene matches do not reach 3 bases of it. As regards this clone: Its antigen specificity is not known. Base quality data are lacking; no much larger clone is found one base away.

Rearrangement joined TRBV18 to TRBJ2-1, and 9 bases in between align with TRBD2. The clonotype was recovered from a man in his forties in good health and CMV-seronegative. Sequenced input: PBMCs. DNA sequence: TGTGCCAGCTCACCAGTTCTAGCGGGGTCCTACAATGAGCAGTTCTTC. Its protein is CASSPVLAGSYNEQFF. Reference TRBV18 and TRBJ2-1 genes cover what lies past the CDR3, so the full variable domain is NAGVMQNPRHLVRRRGQEARLRCSPMKGHSHVYWYRQLPEEGLKFMVYLQKENIIDESGMPKERFSAEFPKEGPSILRIQQVVRGDSAAYFCASSPVLAGSYNEQFFGPGTRLTVL.